This TCR beta chain was identified in a study of T cell responses to AZD1222 COVID-19 vaccine. Turning to this clone: What it binds is unknown.

V dropped 5 bases and J dropped 3 bases, with 13 bases sitting between them. Per germline, CDR1 MNHEY and CDR2 SMNVEV (reference sequence). The CDR3 runs to 14 residues. Method: immunoSEQ multiplex PCR; TCRdb's copy keeps in-frame clones and lacks some. In the table there are about 150,000 clones, just under 95% of which are singletons. Study conclusions and caveats: Donors were mostly white British, more females; clonal diversity possibly underestimated.

This TCR came from an adult in good health. The sequencing used peripheral blood, collected on day 0 of AZD1222 vaccination. V and J are TRBV27 and TRBJ1-2; possible D gene TRBD1, 5 bases. The CDR3 sequence: CASSVWGGDYGYTF. CDR3 bases: TGTGCCAGCAGTGTTTGGGGGGGAGACTATGGCTACACCTTC.